The 12 T cell receptor beta chains below come from one sample, sequenced in a study of OX40 agonist ivuxolimab in advanced cancers. Profiled with immunoSEQ multiplex PCR; TCRdb holds only in-frame clones, not every one. This table holds 30,000 or so clones, 90% found once. Sequenced here: CD4+ or CD8+ T cells sorted from blood, sampled in a trial of the OX40 agonist ivuxolimab. These receptor sequences come from an adult with an advanced solid tumor such as melanoma, head and neck, liver or kidney cancer.

The chain is built from TRBV7-9 and TRBJ2-3; no firm D call. The CDR3 runs to 13 residues. The germline V and J ends were trimmed by 3 bases and 4 bases, with 8 bases remaining between them. Germline CDR1 is SEHNR and CDR2 is FQNEAQ (reference sequence). The DNA for the CDR3 is TGTGCCAGCAGCTTCGACCCATCAGATACGCAGTATTTT. It codes for CASSFDPSDTQYF.

This clone was recorded once. The J gene is TRBJ2-1, the V gene TRBV7-2, with D perhaps TRBD1 or TRBD2 (5 bases each). The V gene lost 1 base and the J gene lost 4 bases, with 14 bases spanning the gap. CDR1 is SGHTA and CDR2 is FQGNSA in the germline V gene. CDR3 length: 16 amino acids. For the CDR3, the DNA is TGTGCCAGCAGCTTAGTTCCCCCGGGACGATACAATGAGCAGTTCTTC. Protein: CASSLVPPGRYNEQFF.

The chain has TRBV19 and TRBJ1-1, with D unclear. Germline assignment: CDR1 LNHDA and CDR2 SQIVND (reference sequence). CDR3 length: 13 amino acids. V lost 6 bases and J lost 0, with 8 bases in between. The CDR3 DNA is TGTGCCAGTAGACCAGTTATGAACACTGAAGCTTTCTTT. This codes for CASRPVMNTEAFF. The whole variable domain, filled in from reference TRBV19 and TRBJ1-1, reads DGGITQSPKYLFRKEGQNVTLSCEQNLNHDAMYWYRQDPGQGLRLIYYSQIVNDFQKGDIAEGYSVSREKKESFPLTVTSAQKNPTAFYLCASRPVMNTEAFFGQGTRLTVV.

The gene calls are TRBV6-5 and TRBJ2-1; 8 bases align to TRBD2. The CDR3 extends over 15 amino acids. Germline V lookup: CDR1 MNHEY, CDR2 SVGAGI. V dropped 4 bases and J dropped 6; count of bases not matched to a gene: 8. The CDR3 sequence: CASSSSAGGLNEQFF. The CDR3 DNA is TGTGCCAGCAGTTCCTCGGCGGGAGGCCTCAATGAGCAGTTCTTC.

The J gene is TRBJ2-6, the V gene TRBV5-1, with D possibly matching TRBD2 (5 bases). Between the trimmed V and J ends, which lost 0 bases and 0 bases, there was a span of 7 bases. From germline, CDR1 is SGHRS and CDR2 YFSETQ. CDR3 length: 16 residues. The CDR3 DNA is TGCGCCAGCAGCTTGGGGACTTACTCTGGGGCCAACGTCCTGACTTTC. As protein: CASSLGTYSGANVLTF.

The chain couples TRBV7-2 to TRBJ2-1; D is perhaps TRBD1 (5 bases). Germline loops: CDR1 SGHTA, CDR2 FQGNSA. The CDR3 covers 13 residues. V lost 5 bases, J lost 4 bases, and 9 bases lay in between. CDR3 bases: TGTGCCAGCAGCATGACAGATTACAATGAGCAGTTCTTC. It is translated as CASSMTDYNEQFF.

The chain joins TRBV30 to TRBJ1-3; D is unresolved. The CDR3 is 12 residues long. Trimming shortened V by 4 bases and J by 4 bases, and 8 bases separated the two germline ends. Germline CDR1 reads GTSNPN; CDR2 reads SVGIG (reference sequence). Here the CDR3 DNA reads TGTGCCTGGAAACGGTCCGGAAACACCATATATTTT. The encoded protein is CAWKRSGNTIYF.

This chain uses TRBV19 with TRBJ2-5; TRBD2 agrees at 10 bases. The J call is uncertain, as TRBJ2-7 better fits the DNA end. Germline-derived CDR1 and CDR2 are LNHDA and SQIVND (reference sequence). There are 15 residues in the CDR3. CDR3 nucleotide sequence: TGTGCCAGTAGTGCCCTAGCGGGAGAAAGGTACGAGCAGTACTTC. Protein product: CASSALAGERYEQYF.

This clone was seen only once. This chain uses TRBV19 with TRBJ1-2; no firm D call. Germline loops: CDR1 LNHDA, CDR2 SQIVND (reference sequence). Trimming took 4 bases from V and 5 from J, leaving 2 bases between them. The CDR3 length is 10 residues. For the CDR3, the DNA is TGTGCCAGTAGTAGTTATGGCTACACCTTC. This codes for CASSSYGYTF. Drawing the rest from reference TRBV19 and TRBJ1-2, the complete variable domain is DGGITQSPKYLFRKEGQNVTLSCEQNLNHDAMYWYRQDPGQGLRLIYYSQIVNDFQKGDIAEGYSVSREKKESFPLTVTSAQKNPTAFYLCASSSYGYTFGSGTRLTVV.

The rearrangement links TRBV6-5 to TRBJ2-2; possibly TRBD1 for D (6 bases). Per germline, CDR1 MNHEY and CDR2 SVGAGI. Between the trimmed V and J ends, which lost 2 bases and 1 base, there was a span of 11 bases. The CDR3 runs 16 residues. The CDR3 loop reads CASSYGGHVNTGELFF. Written as DNA, the CDR3 is TGTGCCAGCAGTTACGGGGGACACGTGAACACCGGGGAGCTGTTTTTT.

The V call is TRBV4-3, the J call TRBJ2-3; 9 bases line up with TRBD2. J gave up 2 bases and V 0 bases, and 9 bases lay outside the gene matches. Germline values: CDR1 LGHNA, CDR2 YSLEER. This CDR3 contains 18 residues. The CDR3 loop is CASSQDGNSGSSTDTQYF. The CDR3 DNA follows: TGCGCCAGCAGCCAAGATGGGAATAGCGGGAGTTCCACAGATACGCAGTATTTT.

The rearrangement links TRBV7-2 to TRBJ2-7, with 9 bases aligning to TRBD2. Germline V CDR1 and CDR2: SGHTA, FQGNSA. V shed 5 bases and J 5 bases; nucleotides not matched to a gene: 13. The CDR3 runs 16 residues. CDR3 amino acids: CASSLRLAGVQDEQYF. Written as DNA, the CDR3 is TGTGCCAGCAGCCTCCGTTTAGCGGGAGTTCAGGACGAGCAGTACTTC.